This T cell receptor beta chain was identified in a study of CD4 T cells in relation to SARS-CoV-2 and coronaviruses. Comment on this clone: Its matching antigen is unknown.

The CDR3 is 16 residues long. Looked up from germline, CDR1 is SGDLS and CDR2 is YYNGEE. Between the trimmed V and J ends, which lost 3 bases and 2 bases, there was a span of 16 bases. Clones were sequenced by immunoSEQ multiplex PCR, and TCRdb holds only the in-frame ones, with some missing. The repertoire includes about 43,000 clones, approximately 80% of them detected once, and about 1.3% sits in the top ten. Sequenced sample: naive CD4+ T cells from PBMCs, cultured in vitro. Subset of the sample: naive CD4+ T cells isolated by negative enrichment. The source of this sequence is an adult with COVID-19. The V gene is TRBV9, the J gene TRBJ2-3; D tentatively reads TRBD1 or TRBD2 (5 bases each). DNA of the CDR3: TGTGCCAGCAGCGCCGGGGATCAGGGCACCACAGATACGCAGTATTTT. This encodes CASSAGDQGTTDTQYF.